This T cell receptor (beta chain) was retrieved from a study of pediatric ulcerative colitis. Findings and limits, study-wide: Repertoires came from total lymphocyte DNA, not specific subsets.

In regard to this clone: Its antigen is undetermined.

The survey-level immunoSEQ assay was used. The assay was immunoSEQ multiplex PCR, and TCRdb's table has in-frame clones only and misses some. There are some 57,000 clones in the sample; 87% occur only once, and roughly 1.5% lies in the top ten. The specimen sequenced was blood. This clonotype was obtained from a boy between 10 and 17 years old who was a control in a study of pediatric ulcerative colitis.

The CDR3 spells CASSLTGTREQYF. For the CDR3, the DNA is TGTGCCAGCAGCTTAACGGGGACGCGCGAGCAGTACTTC. The J gene is TRBJ2-7, the V gene TRBV7-6, with D perhaps assigned TRBD1 or TRBD2 (5 bases each). V was shortened by 2 bases and J by 6 bases, with 11 bases between the two germline ends. The CDR3 totals 13 residues. The germline CDR1 and CDR2 sequences are SGHVS and FNYEAQ.